Listed here are 27 T cell receptor beta chains from one sample, sequenced in a study of blood T cell repertoires in COVID-19 (TCRdb year 2020). Library preparation was by the immunoSEQ multiplex PCR assay. TCRdb carries this immuneACCESS record with in-frame sequences only. Its versions omit some clonotypes, under half of them owing to an unresolved V gene in the studies checked, with the rest unexplained. In this sample the table shows about 200,000 clones, more than 80% of which occur a single time. Clones ranked in the top ten supply about 0.54% of the sample. The sequenced sample was peripheral blood. These receptors all stem from a man aged 50 to 59 with acute or convalescent COVID-19.

The CDR3 region is CASSYSSGLNTGELFF. The DNA for the CDR3 is TGTGCCAGCAGTTACTCTTCAGGGTTGAACACCGGGGAGCTGTTTTTT. The chain recombines TRBV6-5 with TRBJ2-2; possibly TRBD1 for D (5 bases). The germline V and J ends were trimmed by 0 bases and 1 base, with 9 bases remaining between them. Germline V gives CDR1 MNHEY, CDR2 SVGAGI. CDR3 size: 16 residues.

The gene calls are TRBV7-8 and TRBJ2-1; TRBD2 matches 7 bases. CDR3 length: 11 amino acids. The V gene end was trimmed by 6 bases and the J gene end by 9 bases; junction bases not matched to a gene: 2. CDR1 and CDR2 from the germline V gene are SGHVS and FQNEAQ. In DNA, the CDR3 is TGTGCCAGCAGGACTAGCTTTGAGCAGTTCTTC. It is translated as CASRTSFEQFF.

The V call is TRBV29-1, the J call TRBJ2-1; weak D call: TRBD1 (6 bases). Germline V gene data show CDR1 as SQVTM and CDR2 as ANQGSEA. This CDR3 spans 17 amino acids. Trimming shortened V by 1 base and J by 4 bases, and 20 bases separated the two germline ends. The CDR3 nucleotides read TGCAGCGTTGAAGTCCGGACAGCCCCGAGGGCATACAATGAGCAGTTCTTC. As protein: CSVEVRTAPRAYNEQFF.

The table lists this clone with a few counts. This chain connects TRBV27 to TRBJ1-5; 9 positions match TRBD1. Unmatched junction bases numbered 4, after V lost 6 bases and J lost 7 bases. Germline CDR1 is MNHEY and CDR2 is SMNVEV (reference sequence). The CDR3 length is 13 residues. The CDR3 DNA reads as TGTGCCAGCAGCGGGACAGGGTGGCAGCCCCAGCATTTT. Encoded protein: CASSGTGWQPQHF.

The chain recombines TRBV9 with TRBJ2-2; a possible D gene is TRBD2 (5 bases). CDR3 size: 14 residues. The germline V gene has CDR1 SGDLS and CDR2 YYNGEE. Between the trimmed V and J ends, which lost 7 bases and 6 bases, there was a span of 16 bases. The CDR3 DNA reads TGTGCCAGCTCTCCCGGGATAGTCTCCGGGGAGCTGTTTTTT. This sequence encodes CASSPGIVSGELFF.

The chain recombines TRBV19 with TRBJ1-6; 10 nucleotides align to TRBD1. After removal of 6 bases from V and 8 bases from J, the junction contained 7 bases not matched to a gene. The CDR3 runs to 15 residues. CDR1 and CDR2 from the germline V gene are LNHDA and SQIVND (reference sequence). CDR3 protein: CASRETGGGDSPLHF. The CDR3 coding sequence is TGTGCCAGTAGAGAGACAGGGGGCGGCGATTCACCCCTCCACTTT.

CDR3 nucleotides: TGCAGCGTCGCGGACAGGGTACCCCCCAACTATGGCTACACCTTC. Translation gives CSVADRVPPNYGYTF. The chain couples TRBV29-1 to TRBJ1-2; 8 nucleotides line up with TRBD1. Germline V gene data show CDR1 as SQVTM and CDR2 as ANQGSEA. This CDR3 contains 15 residues. With V trimmed by 6 bases and J by 2 bases, 11 bases remained unmatched.

This chain joins TRBV2 and TRBJ1-2, with D unclear. With 2 bases removed from V and 4 bases from J, the gap between germline ends came to 5 bases. CDR3 length: 12 residues. Germline V lookup: CDR1 SNHLY, CDR2 FYNNEI. The CDR3 spells CASSEQSYGYTF. As DNA, the CDR3 is TGTGCCAGCAGTGAACAGTCCTATGGCTACACCTTC.

As DNA, the CDR3 is TGTGCCAGTAGTATAGTCTCAAGGGGCTCGAACACTGAAGCTTTCTTT. It is translated as CASSIVSRGSNTEAFF. This sequence joins TRBV19 and TRBJ1-1, with D possibly TRBD1 on 5 matching bases. Trimming shortened V by 1 base and J by 1 base, and 13 bases separated the two germline ends. Germline V lookup: CDR1 LNHDA, CDR2 SQIVND (reference sequence). The CDR3 spans 16 residues.

The V gene is TRBV2, the J gene TRBJ2-3, with 14 bases that match TRBD2. This CDR3 has 18 residues. Germline CDR1 reads SNHLY; CDR2 reads FYNNEI. V gave up 2 bases and J gave up 4 bases; unmatched junction bases: 8. Written as DNA, the CDR3 is TGTGCCAGCAGTGAAACTCCGGGACTAGCGGGGGATTCAGATACGCAGTATTTT. Its translation: CASSETPGLAGDSDTQYF. Variable domain in full (rest from reference TRBV2 and TRBJ2-3): EPEVTQTPSHQVTQMGQEVILRCVPISNHLYFYWYRQILGQKVEFLVSFYNNEISEKSEIFDDQFSVERPDGSNFTLKIRSTKLEDSAMYFCASSETPGLAGDSDTQYFGPGTRLTVL.

This sequence joins TRBV2 and TRBJ1-5, with TRBD1 as a possible D gene (6 bases). Trimming cost V 9 bases and J 5 bases, with 14 bases left between them. The germline V gene encodes CDR1 SNHLY and CDR2 FYNNEI. The CDR3 has 13 amino acids. CDR3: CASNEDSYQPQHF. The CDR3 DNA reads as TGTGCCAGTAATGAGGACAGTTATCAGCCCCAGCATTTT.

The chain employs TRBV5-5 and TRBJ1-1; 7 bases match TRBD1. This CDR3 is 14 amino acids long. Trimming took 3 bases from V and 1 from J; bases not matched to a gene: 3. In germline, CDR1 is SGHKS, CDR2 YYEKEE (reference sequence). The CDR3 sequence: CASSWGQKNTEAFF. Here the CDR3 DNA reads TGTGCCAGCAGCTGGGGACAGAAGAACACTGAAGCTTTCTTT.

V and J are TRBV3-1 (or the pseudogene TRBV3-2) and TRBJ2-7; 12 bases fit TRBD2. J lost 2 bases, V lost 6 bases, and 5 bases had no gene match. CDR3 size: 15 residues. Germline V gene sequence: CDR1 LGHDT, CDR2 YNNKEL (reference sequence). The CDR3 sequence: CASSRLAGETYEQYF. CDR3 DNA: TGTGCCAGCAGTCGACTAGCGGGAGAGACCTACGAGCAGTACTTC.

CDR3 sequence reads: CASANRGIVEKLFF. CDR3 DNA sequence: TGTGCCAGCGCCAACAGGGGGATCGTTGAAAAACTGTTTTTT. The chain links TRBV2 to TRBJ1-4; TRBD1 aligns across 8 bases. Losses at the gene ends were 8 bases for V and 7 bases for J; bases not matched to a gene: 9. Germline V gene data show CDR1 as SNHLY and CDR2 as FYNNEI. The CDR3 is made up of 14 amino acids.

The CDR3 loop reads CASSLPGLARETQYF. The CDR3 DNA is TGTGCCAGCAGCCTCCCCGGACTAGCTAGAGAGACCCAGTACTTC. The chain uses TRBV11-2 and TRBJ2-5, with 8 bases lining up with TRBD2. The V gene end was trimmed by 5 bases and the J gene end by 4 bases; junction bases not matched to a gene: 9. CDR1 is SGHAT and CDR2 is FQNNGV in the germline V gene. The CDR3 spans 15 residues. Together with reference TRBV11-2 and TRBJ2-5, the CDR3 gives the full variable domain: EAGVAQSPRYKIIEKRQSVAFWCNPISGHATLYWYQQILGQGPKLLIQFQNNGVVDDSQLPKDRFSAERLKGVDSTLKIQPAKLEDSAVYLCASSLPGLARETQYFGPGTRLLVL.

The rearrangement links TRBV6-6 to TRBJ2-5; the D gene is possibly TRBD2 (6 bases). The CDR3 is made up of 16 amino acids. With 6 bases removed from V and 5 bases from J, the gap between germline ends came to 22 bases. CDR1 is MNHNY and CDR2 is SVGAGI in the germline V gene (reference sequence). CDR3 sequence: CASSQGRRGRTETQYF. In DNA form, the CDR3 reads TGTGCCAGCAGCCAAGGCCGGCGGGGCCGCACGGAGACCCAGTACTTC.

The gene calls are TRBV19 and TRBJ1-1; D might be TRBD1 (6 bases). The CDR3 is made up of 17 amino acids. V was trimmed by 6 bases and J by 0 bases, leaving 20 bases between them. CDR1 LNHDA and CDR2 SQIVND come from the germline V gene (reference sequence). The CDR3 sequence: CASSLQGWGYMNTEAFF. The CDR3 DNA is TGTGCCAGTAGCCTACAGGGCTGGGGTTATATGAACACTGAAGCTTTCTTT. The whole variable domain, filled in from reference TRBV19 and TRBJ1-1, reads DGGITQSPKYLFRKEGQNVTLSCEQNLNHDAMYWYRQDPGQGLRLIYYSQIVNDFQKGDIAEGYSVSREKKESFPLTVTSAQKNPTAFYLCASSLQGWGYMNTEAFFGQGTRLTVV.

The rearrangement uses TRBV1 and TRBJ1-5; whether TRBD1, the table's D call, matches the DNA was not checked. TRBV1 represents a pseudogene. The CDR3 is 17 residues long. The CDR3 spells CTSSQGPDTYSNQPQHF. In DNA form, the CDR3 reads TGCACCAGCAGCCAAGGCCCCGACACGTATAGCAATCAGCCCCAGCATTTT.

The chain carries TRBV6-2 or TRBV6-3 and TRBJ1-2; D unclear. Germline CDR1 is MNHEY and CDR2 is SVGEGT. The CDR3 sequence is 11 residues long. Trimming removed 4 bases at V and 6 bases at J, with 6 bases between. The DNA for the CDR3 is TGTGCCAGCAGTTTTCCCGATGGCTACACCTTC. It is translated as CASSFPDGYTF.

The rearrangement joins TRBV5-1 to TRBJ2-7, with 9 bases fitting TRBD1. The germline V gene has CDR1 SGHRS and CDR2 YFSETQ. Losses at the gene ends were 4 bases for V and 5 bases for J; bases not matched to a gene: 10. The CDR3 totals 15 residues. The chain's CDR3 is CASSLGQGGEDEQYV. As DNA, the CDR3 is TGCGCCAGCAGCCTGGGACAGGGAGGTGAGGACGAGCAGTACGTC.

J is TRBJ2-1 and V is TRBV6-5, with D maybe TRBD1 (5 bases). In germline, CDR1 is MNHEY, CDR2 SVGAGI. Trimming took off 7 bases at V and 0 bases at J, with 13 bases between the two ends. The CDR3 sequence is 15 residues long. The CDR3 protein is CASMRTWSSYNEQFF. The CDR3 bases are TGTGCCAGCATGAGGACATGGAGCTCCTACAATGAGCAGTTCTTC.

The CDR3 coding sequence is TGTGCCAGCAGCGACCGGGACAGGGGTGAAGCTTTCTTT. Translation gives CASSDRDRGEAFF. The V gene is TRBV4-2, the J gene TRBJ1-1, with 10 positions matching TRBD1. The germline V gene has CDR1 LGHNA and CDR2 YNFKEQ. J gave up 7 bases and V 5 bases, and 4 bases lay outside the gene matches. The CDR3 is 13 residues long.

V and J are TRBV5-1 and TRBJ2-3; D is unclear. The V end was cut by 4 bases, the J end by 2 bases, with 8 bases between. The CDR3 consists of 13 residues. CDR1 and CDR2 (germline): SGHRS, YFSETQ. The CDR3 region is CASSTSYTDTQYF. CDR3 bases: TGCGCCAGCAGCACCTCCTACACAGATACGCAGTATTTT.

This chain links TRBV7-8 with TRBJ2-1, with 11 bases fitting TRBD2. The CDR3 sequence is 14 residues long. After removal of 6 bases from V and 7 bases from J, the junction contained 5 bases not matched to a gene. Germline loops: CDR1 SGHVS, CDR2 FQNEAQ. CDR3 in amino acids: CASRFSGRVNEQFF. CDR3 sequence (DNA): TGTGCCAGCAGATTTAGCGGGAGGGTAAATGAGCAGTTCTTC.

A remark on this clone: The junction shows a germline mismatch at one end, possibly a read error. The chain combines TRBV9 with TRBJ1-2; 8 bases are shared with TRBD1. Germline assignment: CDR1 SGDLS and CDR2 YYNGEE. The CDR3 is made up of 14 amino acids. The CDR3 spells CASSLRDRQVFVSF. The CDR3 nucleotides read TGTGCCAGCAGCCTCCGGGACAGGCAAGTTTTTGTCTCCTTC.

The chain couples TRBV28 to TRBJ2-7, with 7 nucleotides matching TRBD1. CDR3 size: 14 residues. CDR1 and CDR2 (germline): MDHEN, SYDVKM. With V trimmed by 5 bases and J by 4 bases, 8 bases remained unmatched. Here the CDR3 reads CASSPGPGQYEQYF. In DNA, the CDR3 is TGTGCCAGCAGTCCTGGCCCGGGACAGTACGAGCAGTACTTC.

The chain uses TRBV6-5 and TRBJ2-5; no definite D call. Germline V gene lookup returns CDR1 MNHEY and CDR2 SVGAGI. V was clipped by 2 bases and J by 5 bases, with 15 bases between them. The CDR3 sequence is 15 residues long. The CDR3 nucleotides are TGTGCCAGCAGTTACCGATTTACAGAGTGGGAGACCCAGTACTTC. Amino acids: CASSYRFTEWETQYF.